A single sample gave rise to the 29 T cell receptor beta chains below, sequenced in a study of blood T cells in healthy people across ages. Together with a sample-barcoded 5' primer, a J-beta primer mix was included in a second PCR lasting 7 to 11 cycles. MiXCR was run by TCRdb on the 5' RACE reads, yielding one entry per CDR3 protein. The table includes about 930,000 distinct CDR3 sequences, about 29% detected once. In addition, the sample was reused for a study of T cells of mothers and their children.

Specimen: blood. The receptor source for this set is a middle-aged woman in good health.

The V gene is TRBV28, the J gene TRBJ1-6; 7 bases line up with TRBD1. Germline V gives CDR1 MDHEN, CDR2 SYDVKM. V was clipped by 3 bases and J by 5 bases; unmatched bases: 1. There are 14 residues in the CDR3. The CDR3 nucleotides read TGTGCCAGCAGTTTCGACAGGGATAATTCACCCCTCCACTTT. Its protein product is CASSFDRDNSPLHF.

This clonotype was counted many times. V is TRBV4-1 and J is TRBJ1-1; D ambiguous. Germline V gene sequence: CDR1 MGHRA, CDR2 YSYEKL. Trimming cost V 1 base and J 0 bases, with 6 bases left between them. There are 14 residues in the CDR3. The CDR3 loop is CASSQASMNTEAFF. The CDR3 DNA is TGCGCCAGCAGCCAAGCTTCCATGAACACTGAAGCTTTCTTT.

Notes on this clonotype: A read error may explain this, as a much larger clone is one base away. The rearrangement uses TRBV28 and TRBJ2-4; D gene uncertain. Trimming left V 3 bases short and J 13 bases short, with 16 bases between. The germline CDR1 and CDR2 sequences are MDHEN and SYDVKM. This CDR3 region has 13 residues. CDR3 amino acids: CASSLRHYNEQYF. The CDR3 nucleotides are TGTGCCAGCAGTTTGCGACACTACAATGAGCAGTACTTC.

In its sample, this clonotype was seen a few times. This sequence joins TRBV6-5 and TRBJ1-2; a possible D gene is TRBD1 (6 bases). Looked up from germline, CDR1 is MNHEY and CDR2 is SVGAGI. Trimming left V 6 bases short and J 4 bases short, with 18 bases between. CDR3 size: 15 residues. The CDR3 reads CASRTYPGAGYGYTF. The CDR3, as DNA: TGTGCCAGCAGGACCTACCCGGGGGCAGGCTATGGCTACACCTTC.

This clonotype was recorded a few times. The rearrangement joins TRBV2 to TRBJ1-2; D remains unclear. V lost 0 bases and J lost 8, with 16 bases in between. The CDR3 extends over 15 amino acids. Germline CDR1 SNHLY, CDR2 FYNNEI. The CDR3 DNA reads TGTGCCAGCAGTGAAGCTCTACTAAGGGAGGACGGCTACACCTTC. Translation gives CASSEALLREDGYTF.

The chain carries TRBV4-1 and TRBJ1-1; D is possibly TRBD1 (5 bases). V was cut by 4 bases and J by 10 bases, with 19 bases left in between. Germline assignment: CDR1 MGHRA and CDR2 YSYEKL. There are 14 residues in the CDR3. CDR3 coding DNA: TGCGCCAGCAGCCCGGGGGGAAACCCGGGGAGAGCTTTCTTT. Protein product: CASSPGGNPGRAFF.

For this clonotype: Its ends do not fully match the called genes, so a read error is possible. The chain joins TRBV19 to TRBJ2-3, with a tentative D call TRBD2 (5 bases). Per the germline V gene, CDR1 is LNHDA and CDR2 is SQIVND (reference sequence). CDR3 length: 16 amino acids. CDR3 DNA sequence: TGTGCCGGTAGTATATATTTAGGACTTACGACAGATACGCAGTATTTT. This gives the protein CAGSIYLGLTTDTQYF.

V is TRBV27 and J is TRBJ2-3, with D perhaps given as TRBD1 or TRBD2 (6 bases each). Between the trimmed V and J ends, which lost 5 bases and 0 bases, there was a span of 18 bases. Germline V gives CDR1 MNHEY, CDR2 SMNVEV (reference sequence). The CDR3 has 17 amino acids. The CDR3 nucleotides read TGTGCCAGCAGTCCCGATTGGGGGGCCCGAAGCACAGATACGCAGTATTTT. Amino acids: CASSPDWGARSTDTQYF.

The V call is TRBV5-5, the J call TRBJ1-1; no clear D gene. Trimming pared 0 bases from V and 7 bases from J, leaving 16 bases between. This CDR3 is built from 15 residues. Germline CDR1 reads SGHKS; CDR2 reads YYEKEE (reference sequence). CDR3 amino acids: CASSLDPYDSGEAFF. CDR3 sequence (DNA): TGTGCCAGCAGCTTGGATCCGTATGATAGTGGTGAAGCTTTCTTT.

V is TRBV5-1 and J is TRBJ1-4; unclear D gene. This CDR3 is 15 amino acids long. CDR1 and CDR2 from the germline V gene are SGHRS and YFSETQ. V lost 6 bases, J lost 0 bases, and 12 bases lay in between. The CDR3 sequence is CASKRHVATNEKLFF. The CDR3, as DNA: TGCGCCAGCAAACGACACGTTGCAACTAATGAAAAACTGTTTTTT. The full variable domain, its missing parts supplied by reference TRBV5-1 and TRBJ1-4, is KAGVTQTPRYLIKTRGQQVTLSCSPISGHRSVSWYQQTPGQGLQFLFEYFSETQRNKGNFPGRFSGRQFSNSRSEMNVSTLELGDSALYLCASKRHVATNEKLFFGSGTQLSVL.

This clonotype was recorded a few times. The V and J genes are TRBV18 and TRBJ2-5; no firm D call. Trimming left V 1 base short and J 1 base short, with 7 bases between. Germline V CDR1 and CDR2: KGHSH, LQKENI. CDR3 length: 14 amino acids. This CDR3 is CASSPQEIQETQYF. In DNA form, the CDR3 reads TGTGCCAGCTCACCACAGGAGATCCAAGAGACCCAGTACTTC. Full variable domain (rest looked up from reference TRBV18 and TRBJ2-5): NAGVMQNPRHLVRRRGQEARLRCSPMKGHSHVYWYRQLPEEGLKFMVYLQKENIIDESGMPKERFSAEFPKEGPSILRIQQVVRGDSAAYFCASSPQEIQETQYFGPGTRLLVL.

This clonotype was counted between two and nine times. The chain uses TRBV28 and TRBJ1-5; TRBD1 matches at 9 bases. With 7 bases clipped from V and 5 bases from J, the junction kept 9 bases outside the gene matches. This CDR3 region has 15 residues. CDR1 MDHEN and CDR2 SYDVKM come from the germline V gene. The CDR3 reads CASNPGQGLYQPQHF. CDR3 DNA sequence: TGTGCCAGCAACCCTGGACAGGGGTTGTATCAGCCCCAGCATTTT.

This clonotype has only a few counts. This sequence joins TRBV6-2 or TRBV6-3 and TRBJ1-6; D unclear. Between the trimmed V and J ends, which lost 3 bases and 4 bases, there was a span of 13 bases. Germline assignment: CDR1 MNHEY and CDR2 SVGEGT. CDR3 size: 16 residues. The CDR3 is CASSYPRAAYNSPLHF. The DNA of the CDR3 is TGTGCCAGCAGTTATCCGAGGGCAGCGTATAATTCACCCCTCCACTTT.

In this sample, this clonotype turned up a few times. A read error may account for a junction end that differs from germline. V and J are TRBV28 and TRBJ2-2; D not certain. The CDR3 runs to 16 residues. Germline CDR1 is MDHEN and CDR2 is SYDVKM. The CDR3 DNA reads TGTGCCTGCAGTGATGCACCCCATCTAACCCTCGGGGAGCTGTTTTTT. As protein: CACSDAPHLTLGELFF.

This clonotype was seen a handful of times. This chain uses TRBV20-1 with TRBJ2-1; either TRBD1 or TRBD2 may fit D (6 bases each). The V gene lost 3 bases and the J gene lost 4 bases, with 10 bases spanning the gap. The length of the CDR3 is 13 residues. Germline lookup yields CDR1 DFQATT and CDR2 SNEGSKA (reference sequence). The chain's CDR3 is CSARRDTYNEQFF. The CDR3 bases are TGCAGTGCTAGGCGGGACACATACAATGAGCAGTTCTTC.

This clonotype was recorded many times. The chain has TRBV6-5 and TRBJ2-7; TRBD1 matches at 7 bases. Germline V gene sequence: CDR1 MNHEY, CDR2 SVGAGI. The J segment lost 1 base and the V segment lost 10 bases, leaving 13 bases of the junction unmatched. This CDR3 is 15 amino acids long. CDR3 residues: CATQTGPRGSYEQYF. The CDR3 region has the DNA TGTGCCACCCAGACAGGGCCGAGAGGATCCTACGAGCAGTACTTC.

The chain links TRBV11-3 to TRBJ1-5; 8 nucleotides align to TRBD1. This CDR3 comprises 14 residues. The germline V gene has CDR1 SGHNT and CDR2 YENEEA. J was trimmed by 6 bases and V by 5 bases; bases with no gene match: 6. The DNA for the CDR3 is TGTGCCAGCAGCCCTCGGACAGGGATTCAGCCCCAGCATTTT. It specifies CASSPRTGIQPQHF.

This chain joins TRBV5-5 and TRBJ2-7; TRBD1 matches 7 bases. In germline, CDR1 is SGHKS, CDR2 YYEKEE (reference sequence). V dropped 0 bases and J dropped 3; count of bases not matched to a gene: 9. CDR3 length: 16 amino acids. CDR3 sequence reads: CASSLGLETGIYEQYF. The CDR3 region has the DNA TGTGCCAGCAGCTTGGGATTAGAGACAGGGATCTACGAGCAGTACTTC.

Concerning this clonotype: A read error may be the cause here, since a much bigger clone is one base away. This rearrangement joins TRBV7-9 to TRBJ2-1; D gene unclear. The germline V gene encodes CDR1 SEHNR and CDR2 FQNEAQ (reference sequence). The V end lost 5 bases, the J end lost 13 bases, and 18 bases lay between the germline ends. The CDR3 extends over 13 amino acids. In DNA, the CDR3 is TGTGCCAGCAGCCACCCGCGCTACCGTACCCAGTTCTTC. Its translation: CASSHPRYRTQFF.

At least ten counts were recorded for this clonotype. The chain uses TRBV12-3 or TRBV12-4 and TRBJ2-7; 7 nucleotides match TRBD2. This CDR3 is built from 14 residues. V lost 4 bases and J lost 5; bases outside the gene matches: 8. CDR3: CASSSGGLVNEQYF. The DNA for the CDR3 is TGTGCCAGCAGTTCGGGGGGTCTTGTGAACGAGCAGTACTTC.

The rearrangement links TRBV5-4 to TRBJ2-2; no definite D call. The CDR3 spans 13 residues. CDR1 and CDR2 from the germline V gene are SGHNT and YYREEE (reference sequence). V dropped 4 bases and J dropped 4 bases, with 8 bases sitting between them. The DNA of the CDR3 is TGTGCCAGCAGCCCGGGCATCACCGGGGAGCTGTTTTTT. Amino acids: CASSPGITGELFF.

This clonotype was counted only a few times. A read error may explain this, as a much larger clone is one base away. The rearrangement links TRBV6-2 or TRBV6-3 to TRBJ2-7; D assignment may be TRBD1 or TRBD2 (6 bases each). Trimming removed 6 bases at V and 1 base at J, with 10 bases between. The CDR3 is made up of 13 amino acids. Germline CDR1 is MNHEY and CDR2 is SVGEGT. CDR3 sequence (DNA): TGTGCCAGCAGACCGGGGGCTTCCTACGAGCAGTACTTC. As protein: CASRPGASYEQYF.

The table lists this clonotype with a few counts. V and J are TRBV20-1 and TRBJ1-5, with unresolved D. Looked up from germline, CDR1 is DFQATT and CDR2 is SNEGSKA (reference sequence). Trimming removed 1 base at V and 2 bases at J, with 15 bases between. The CDR3 extends over 16 amino acids. The CDR3 bases are TGCAGTGCTAGAGCCCCACGGGTGTCTGGCAATCAGCCCCAGCATTTT. This translates into CSARAPRVSGNQPQHF.

The J gene is TRBJ2-1, the V gene TRBV9, with D unresolved. Germline CDR1 and CDR2: SGDLS and YYNGEE. Between the trimmed V and J ends, which lost 2 bases and 7 bases, there was a span of 7 bases. The CDR3 runs to 12 residues. The CDR3 DNA follows: TGTGCCAGCAGCGTTGGCAGGAATGAGCAGTTCTTC. Residues: CASSVGRNEQFF. The full variable domain, with the rest looked up from reference TRBV9 and TRBJ2-1, is DSGVTQTPKHLITATGQRVTLRCSPRSGDLSVYWYQQSLDQGLQFLIQYYNGEERAKGNILERFSAQQFPDLHSELNLSSLELGDSALYFCASSVGRNEQFFGPGTRLTVL.

The genes are TRBV4-1 and TRBJ1-2, with 10 bases identical to TRBD1. The CDR3 is 16 amino acids. Unmatched junction bases numbered 6, after V lost 1 base and J lost 4 bases. From germline, CDR1 is MGHRA and CDR2 YSYEKL. For the CDR3, the DNA is TGCGCCAGCAGCCAAGGGGGACAGGGGTTCGGCTATGGCTACACCTTC. Residues: CASSQGGQGFGYGYTF.

The rearrangement joins TRBV12-3 or TRBV12-4 to TRBJ1-1, with a tentative D call TRBD1 (5 bases). Trimming left V 5 bases short and J 3 bases short, with 13 bases between. The CDR3 consists of 14 residues. The CDR3 sequence: CASSPDSSYTEAFF. The CDR3 region has the DNA TGTGCCAGCAGTCCCGACAGTTCCTACACTGAAGCTTTCTTT.

The chain joins TRBV6-5 to TRBJ2-5; D not certain. Looked up from germline, CDR1 is MNHEY and CDR2 is SVGAGI. The CDR3 totals 15 residues. The V and J ends lost 0 bases and 1 base respectively, with 9 bases between them. CDR3 residues: CASSYSSHLQETQYF. Here the CDR3 DNA reads TGTGCCAGCAGTTACTCGAGTCACCTCCAAGAGACCCAGTACTTC.

This clonotype was seen at least ten times. The chain couples TRBV6-5 to TRBJ1-1; TRBD1 agrees at 7 bases. Germline CDR1 and CDR2: MNHEY and SVGAGI. This CDR3 has 12 amino acids. V lost 6 bases, J lost 8 bases, and 6 bases stayed unmatched. The CDR3 sequence is CASSPGTAEAFF. The CDR3 DNA sequence: TGTGCCAGCAGCCCTGGGACAGCCGAAGCTTTCTTT.

The chain combines TRBV5-5 with TRBJ1-4; D is possibly TRBD1 (5 bases). This CDR3 has 14 residues. The germline V gene has CDR1 SGHKS and CDR2 YYEKEE (reference sequence). Trimming took 4 bases from V and 4 from J, leaving 11 bases between them. CDR3 DNA sequence: TGTGCCAGCAGCCGCCCTCAGGGTAATGAAAAACTGTTTTTT. Protein: CASSRPQGNEKLFF.